The T cell receptor (beta chain) under discussion was sequenced for a study of cytomegalovirus exposure and HLA in healthy donors. Findings and limits, study-wide: In an earlier analysis, in some 540 donors, most V segments appeared productive either ~87% or ~30% of the time.

The CDR3 is 17 amino acids. V was trimmed by 3 bases and J by 4 bases, leaving 22 bases between them. Germline values: CDR1 SGDLS, CDR2 YYNGEE. Points on this clone: Its target is unknown.

Use of 60 Vbeta and 13 Jbeta primers characterized the PCR. TCRdb keeps only in-frame clones here, not all; method: immunoSEQ multiplex PCR. The data show about 200,000 clones, over 65% seen once. Material for sequencing was PBMCs. The receptor comes from a man aged 35-49 years in good health and CMV-seronegative. The V gene is TRBV9, the J gene TRBJ2-5, with D possibly TRBD1 on 6 matching bases. CDR3 DNA: TGTGCCAGCAGCGCCACCGTGGGCAGGGGTGGTGGAGAGACCCAGTACTTC. As protein: CASSATVGRGGGETQYF.